These 8 T cell receptor beta chains share one sample of origin, sequenced in a study of blood T cells in healthy people across ages. Primed by a sample-barcoded 5' primer and a J-beta primer mix, a second PCR proceeded for about 6 to 11 cycles. TCRdb itself ran the 5' RACE reads through MiXCR, one entry per CDR3 protein. Among 700,000 to 900,000 distinct CDR3 sequences, around a quarter were seen once, and the ten largest hold around 2.9%. The data also belong to a second study, concerning T cells of mothers and their children.

The sequenced sample consisted of blood. The receptors stem from a boy aged 5 to 17 in good health.

The V gene is TRBV7-3, the J gene TRBJ1-1, with a tentative D call TRBD1 (5 bases). Trimming left V 5 bases short and J 4 bases short, with 14 bases between. The CDR3 contains 14 residues. From germline, CDR1 is SGHTA and CDR2 FQGTGA. CDR3 in amino acids: CASSHGGEGTEAFF. The CDR3 DNA sequence: TGTGCCAGCAGCCACGGGGGGGAGGGCACTGAAGCTTTCTTT.

The sample holds a few counts of this clonotype. J is TRBJ2-5 and V is TRBV29-1; D call uncertain. The J call could be wrong; TRBJ2-1 is a better fit for the DNA end. Germline lookup yields CDR1 SQVTM and CDR2 ANQGSEA. The CDR3 sequence is 13 residues long. CDR3 sequence: CSVANLKAVEQFF. The CDR3 nucleotides are TGCAGCGTTGCGAACTTAAAAGCAGTTGAGCAGTTCTTC.

This chain links TRBV2 with TRBJ1-1; D might be TRBD1 (6 bases). V lost 1 base and J lost 10, with 19 bases in between. There are 15 residues in the CDR3. Germline CDR1 SNHLY, CDR2 FYNNEI. The CDR3 region is CASSEDEAGVFGAFF. As DNA, the CDR3 is TGTGCCAGCAGTGAAGACGAGGCAGGGGTATTCGGAGCTTTCTTT.

The V and J genes are TRBV3-1 and TRBJ2-5; 11 bases fit TRBD2. Germline V gene sequence: CDR1 LGHDT, CDR2 YNNKEL (reference sequence). The CDR3 is 15 amino acids. V trimming: 4 bases; J trimming: 7 bases; junction bases outside the gene matches: 8. CDR3 DNA: TGTGCCAGCAGCCTTGGGACTAGCGGCCTAGGGACCCAGTACTTC. It encodes CASSLGTSGLGTQYF.

This clonotype was counted between two and nine times. The chain links TRBV4-1 to TRBJ2-1; 8 bases fit TRBD1. The CDR3 is 16 residues long. Germline assignment: CDR1 MGHRA and CDR2 YSYEKL. V was clipped by 0 bases and J by 8 bases; unmatched bases: 9. CDR3 sequence: CASSQEWETGVYEQFF. CDR3 DNA sequence: TGCGCCAGCAGCCAAGAATGGGAGACAGGGGTATATGAGCAGTTCTTC.

V usage is TRBV20-1 and J usage is TRBJ1-2; D might be TRBD1 (5 bases). Germline-derived CDR1 and CDR2 are DFQATT and SNEGSKA (reference sequence). This CDR3 spans 12 amino acids. V shed 6 bases and J shed 4 bases, with 12 bases lying between them. CDR3 loop: CSAGLVGYGYTF. In DNA, the CDR3 is TGCAGTGCGGGACTGGTGGGCTATGGCTACACCTTC.

Of note for this clonotype: The junction departs from the called germline gene at one end, perhaps through a read error. The rearrangement uses TRBV29-1 and TRBJ2-5; 12 nucleotides line up with TRBD2. The germline CDR1 and CDR2 sequences are SQVTM and ANQGSEA. The CDR3 is 16 residues long. CDR3 DNA sequence: TGCAGCGTTGAAGGGACTAGCGGGGATACAATGAGCACCCGCACCTTC. It specifies CSVEGTSGDTMSTRTF.

This clonotype was detected only a few times. This chain uses TRBV7-9 with TRBJ2-7; TRBD1 matches 11 bases. The CDR3 has 15 residues. Germline CDR1 and CDR2: SEHNR and FQNEAQ (reference sequence). V gave up 5 bases and J gave up 3 bases; unmatched junction bases: 6. The CDR3: CASSSLGTGGYEQYF. CDR3 coding DNA: TGTGCCAGCAGCAGCCTCGGGACAGGGGGCTACGAGCAGTACTTC.